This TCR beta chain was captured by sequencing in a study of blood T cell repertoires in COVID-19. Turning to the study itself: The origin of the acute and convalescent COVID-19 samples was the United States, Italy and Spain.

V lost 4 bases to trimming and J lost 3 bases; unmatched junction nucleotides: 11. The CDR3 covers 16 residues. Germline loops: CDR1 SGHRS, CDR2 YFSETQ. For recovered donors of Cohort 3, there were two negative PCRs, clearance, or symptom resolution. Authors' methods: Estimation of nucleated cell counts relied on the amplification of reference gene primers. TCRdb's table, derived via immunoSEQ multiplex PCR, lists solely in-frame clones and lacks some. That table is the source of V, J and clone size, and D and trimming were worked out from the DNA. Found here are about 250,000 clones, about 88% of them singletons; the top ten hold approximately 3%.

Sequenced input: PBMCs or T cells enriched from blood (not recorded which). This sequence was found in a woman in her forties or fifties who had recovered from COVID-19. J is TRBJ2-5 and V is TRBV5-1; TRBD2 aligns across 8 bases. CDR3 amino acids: CASSVRGGSGKETQYF. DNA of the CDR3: TGCGCCAGCAGCGTTCGCGGGGGTAGCGGGAAAGAGACCCAGTACTTC.